This paragraph covers one T cell receptor beta chain sequence. The data were taken from a study of shared clonotypes between healthy human individuals. Assay: immunoSEQ multiplex PCR; the TCRdb copy retains only in-frame clones and omits some. The table includes more than 850,000 clones, around three quarters detected once. Germline CDR1 SGHTA, CDR2 FQGNSA. The V end was cut by 2 bases, the J end by 4 bases, with 7 bases between. This CDR3 is 13 amino acids long. This TCR was recovered from a young man in good health. Some clones in this sample may be carry-over from other donors' samples. Sequencing was carried out using memory CD4+ T cells from PBMCs. As to subset: CD45RA-negative fraction. This chain uses TRBV7-2 with TRBJ2-3; D ambiguous. In DNA form, the CDR3 reads TGTGCCAGCAGCTTAAGGTTCTCAGATACGCAGTATTTT. Translated: CASSLRFSDTQYF. The full variable domain, in which reference TRBV7-2 and TRBJ2-3 provide the parts outside the CDR3, is GAGVSQSPSNKVTEKGKDVELRCDPISGHTALYWYRQSLGQGLEFLIYFQGNSAPDKSGLPSDRFSAERTGGSVSTLTIQRTQQEDSAVYLCASSLRFSDTQYFGPGTRLTVL.